The rows below give T cell receptor beta chains drawn from one sample of a study of PD-1 blockade in classical Hodgkin lymphoma. Clones were read by immunoSEQ multiplex PCR, and TCRdb kept only the in-frame ones, dropping some. The data show around 41,000 clones, about three quarters seen once. The source was peripheral blood mononuclear cells (PBMCs), collected at baseline. The receptor source for this set is a human donor with classical Hodgkin lymphoma. The CDR3 runs from the conserved cysteine through the conserved F or W. D genes are given only for firm matches. Size is omitted from some rows. Given values are once, few, many or a class for expanded clones.

clone size: few; J gene: TRBJ1-4; D gene: TRBD1; V gene: TRBV4-2; CDR3 protein: CASTTKGQADEKLFF; CDR3 DNA: TGTGCCAGCACCACCAAGGGACAGGCCGATGAAAAACTGTTTTTT
clone size: .; J gene: TRBJ2-7; D gene: TRBD2; V gene: TRBV25-1; CDR3 protein: CASSEAGETYEQYF; CDR3 DNA: TGTGCCAGCAGTGAAGCGGGGGAAACCTACGAGCAGTACTTC
clone size: .; J gene: TRBJ2-7; D gene: .; V gene: TRBV11-2; CDR3 protein: CASSLVAEIPSEQYF; CDR3 DNA: TGTGCCAGCAGCTTAGTAGCGGAAATTCCCTCCGAGCAGTACTTC
clone size: .; J gene: TRBJ2-3; D gene: TRBD1; V gene: TRBV11-2; CDR3 protein: CASSLDRGVADTQYF; CDR3 DNA: TGTGCCAGCAGCTTGGACAGGGGTGTAGCGGATACGCAGTATTTT
clone size: .; J gene: TRBJ1-1; D gene: .; V gene: TRBV28; CDR3 protein: CASSPLWDFMNTEAFF; CDR3 DNA: TGTGCCAGCAGCCCCCTCTGGGACTTCATGAACACTGAAGCTTTCTTT
clone size: .; J gene: TRBJ1-2; D gene: .; V gene: TRBV19; CDR3 protein: CASSISSGPSYGYTF; CDR3 DNA: TGTGCCAGTAGTATCTCCTCAGGGCCGAGCTATGGCTACACCTTC
clone size: .; J gene: TRBJ1-1; D gene: TRBD1; V gene: TRBV7-9; CDR3 protein: CASSLGQGGYSNTEAFF; CDR3 DNA: TGTGCCAGCAGCTTAGGACAGGGGGGGTACTCGAACACTGAAGCTTTCTTT
clone size: .; J gene: TRBJ1-3; D gene: .; V gene: TRBV7-2; CDR3 protein: CASNLGPGGGNTIYF; CDR3 DNA: TGTGCCAGCAACTTAGGACCCGGGGGCGGAAACACCATATATTTT
clone size: .; J gene: TRBJ2-1; D gene: .; V gene: TRBV13; CDR3 protein: CASSLGRGYNEQFF; CDR3 DNA: TGTGCCAGCAGCTTAGGCCGCGGATACAATGAGCAGTTCTTC
clone size: once; J gene: TRBJ2-3; D gene: .; V gene: TRBV6-5; CDR3 protein: CASSYQPSTDTQYF; CDR3 DNA: TGTGCCAGCAGTTACCAGCCCAGCACAGATACGCAGTATTTT
clone size: .; J gene: TRBJ2-7; D gene: .; V gene: TRBV20-1; CDR3 protein: CSAEAREQYF; CDR3 DNA: TGCAGTGCTGAGGCTCGCGAGCAGTACTTC
clone size: .; J gene: TRBJ2-7; D gene: .; V gene: TRBV7-2; CDR3 protein: CASSLGLDYEQYF; CDR3 DNA: TGTGCCAGCAGCTTAGGTTTGGATTACGAGCAGTACTTC
clone size: once; J gene: TRBJ1-2; D gene: .; V gene: TRBV29-1; CDR3 protein: CSSYGTTHGDYGYTF; CDR3 DNA: TGCAGCTCTTATGGGACAACCCACGGGGACTATGGCTACACCTTC
clone size: .; J gene: TRBJ1-5; D gene: .; V gene: TRBV7-9; CDR3 protein: CASSLGGGFSNQPQHF; CDR3 DNA: TGTGCCAGCAGCTTGGGCGGCGGGTTTAGCAATCAGCCCCAGCATTTT
clone size: .; J gene: TRBJ1-3; D gene: .; V gene: TRBV19; CDR3 protein: CASTGTRVDSGNTIYF; CDR3 DNA: TGTGCCAGTACCGGCACCAGGGTGGACTCTGGAAACACCATATATTTT
clone size: .; J gene: TRBJ2-7; D gene: .; V gene: TRBV7-2; CDR3 protein: CASRSSYEQYF; CDR3 DNA: TGTGCCAGCAGGTCGAGCTACGAGCAGTACTTC
clone size: .; J gene: TRBJ2-3; D gene: TRBD2; V gene: TRBV2; CDR3 protein: CASSFPTSGRADTQYF; CDR3 DNA: TGTGCCAGCAGTTTTCCGACTAGCGGGAGAGCAGATACGCAGTATTTT
clone size: .; J gene: TRBJ1-1; D gene: .; V gene: TRBV27; CDR3 protein: CASSLGGGTEAFF; CDR3 DNA: TGTGCCAGCAGTTTAGGGGGAGGGACTGAAGCTTTCTTT
clone size: .; J gene: TRBJ1-3; D gene: .; V gene: TRBV9; CDR3 protein: CASSVGGTGNTIYF; CDR3 DNA: TGTGCCAGCAGCGTAGGTGGGACGGGAAACACCATATATTTT
clone size: .; J gene: TRBJ2-1; D gene: TRBD2; V gene: TRBV9; CDR3 protein: CASSVLAGGASNEQFF; CDR3 DNA: TGTGCCAGCAGCGTGCTAGCGGGAGGGGCGAGCAATGAGCAGTTCTTC
clone size: .; J gene: TRBJ2-6; D gene: TRBD2; V gene: TRBV6-1; CDR3 protein: CASSGLAAISGANVLTF; CDR3 DNA: TGTGCCAGCAGTGGACTAGCGGCCATCTCTGGGGCCAACGTCCTGACTTTC
clone size: once; J gene: TRBJ2-7; D gene: .; V gene: TRBV27; CDR3 protein: CASQPRFGTPSYEQYF; CDR3 DNA: TGTGCCAGTCAACCCAGGTTCGGGACTCCCTCGTACGAGCAGTACTTC
clone size: once; J gene: TRBJ1-3; D gene: .; V gene: TRBV5-1; CDR3 protein: CASSFSTTQTGGNTIYF; CDR3 DNA: TGCGCCAGCAGCTTCTCAACTACGCAGACAGGTGGAAACACCATATATTTT
clone size: .; J gene: TRBJ1-4; D gene: .; V gene: TRBV6-1; CDR3 protein: CASRGSQNEKLFF; CDR3 DNA: TGTGCCAGCAGGGGGAGCCAGAATGAAAAACTGTTTTTT
clone size: .; J gene: TRBJ2-7; D gene: .; V gene: TRBV7-8; CDR3 protein: CASSLVRPAEQYF; CDR3 DNA: TGTGCCAGCAGCTTAGTCCGTCCGGCGGAGCAGTACTTC
clone size: .; J gene: TRBJ2-5; D gene: .; V gene: TRBV19; CDR3 protein: CASSIDIKRGGTQYF; CDR3 DNA: TGTGCCAGTAGTATAGATATAAAGCGAGGGGGGACCCAGTACTTC
clone size: once; J gene: TRBJ2-1; D gene: .; V gene: TRBV6-1; CDR3 protein: CASSDVTRSYNEQFF; CDR3 DNA: TGTGCCAGCAGTGACGTGACCCGTTCCTACAATGAGCAGTTCTTC
clone size: few; J gene: TRBJ1-1; D gene: .; V gene: TRBV28; CDR3 protein: CASSLHRGNTEAFF; CDR3 DNA: TGTGCCAGCAGCTTACATCGCGGGAATACTGAAGCTTTCTTT